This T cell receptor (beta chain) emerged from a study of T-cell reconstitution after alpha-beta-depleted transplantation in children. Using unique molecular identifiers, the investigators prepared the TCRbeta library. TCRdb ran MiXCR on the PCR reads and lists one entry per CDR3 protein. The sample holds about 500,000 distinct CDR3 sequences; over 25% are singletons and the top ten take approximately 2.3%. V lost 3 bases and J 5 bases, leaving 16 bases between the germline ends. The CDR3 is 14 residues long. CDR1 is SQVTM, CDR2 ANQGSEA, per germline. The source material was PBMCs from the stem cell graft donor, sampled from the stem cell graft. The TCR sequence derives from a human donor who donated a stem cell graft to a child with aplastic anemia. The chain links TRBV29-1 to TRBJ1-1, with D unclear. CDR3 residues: CSVEFVSFRTEAFF. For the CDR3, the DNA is TGCAGCGTTGAGTTCGTATCATTTCGAACTGAAGCTTTCTTT.